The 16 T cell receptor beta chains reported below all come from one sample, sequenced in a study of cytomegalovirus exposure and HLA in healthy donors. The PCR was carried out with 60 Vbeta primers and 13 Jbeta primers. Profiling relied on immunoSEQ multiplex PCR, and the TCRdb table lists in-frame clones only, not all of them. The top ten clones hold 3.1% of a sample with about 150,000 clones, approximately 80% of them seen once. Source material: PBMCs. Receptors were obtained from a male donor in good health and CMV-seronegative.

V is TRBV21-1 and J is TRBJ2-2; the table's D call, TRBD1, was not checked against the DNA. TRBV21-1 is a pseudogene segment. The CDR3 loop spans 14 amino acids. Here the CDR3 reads CASSKFGQVRELFF. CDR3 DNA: TGTGCCAGCAGCAAATTCGGCCAGGTTAGGGAGCTGTTTTTT.

CDR3 in amino acids: CASTPYGNTEAFF. CDR3 nucleotides: TGCGCCAGCACCCCCTATGGGAACACTGAAGCTTTCTTT. This chain uses TRBV5-1 with TRBJ1-1; D gene ambiguous. CDR3 length: 13 amino acids. Germline-derived CDR1 and CDR2 are SGHRS and YFSETQ. With 6 bases removed from V and 1 base from J, the gap between germline ends came to 10 bases. The full variable domain, with the rest looked up from reference TRBV5-1 and TRBJ1-1, is KAGVTQTPRYLIKTRGQQVTLSCSPISGHRSVSWYQQTPGQGLQFLFEYFSETQRNKGNFPGRFSGRQFSNSRSEMNVSTLELGDSALYLCASTPYGNTEAFFGQGTRLTVV.

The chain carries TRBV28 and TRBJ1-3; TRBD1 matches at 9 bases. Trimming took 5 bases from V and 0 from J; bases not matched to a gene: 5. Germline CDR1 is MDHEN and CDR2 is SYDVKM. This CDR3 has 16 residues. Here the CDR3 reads CASSGWDRDSGNTIYF. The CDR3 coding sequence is TGTGCCAGCAGTGGGTGGGACAGGGACTCTGGAAACACCATATATTTT.

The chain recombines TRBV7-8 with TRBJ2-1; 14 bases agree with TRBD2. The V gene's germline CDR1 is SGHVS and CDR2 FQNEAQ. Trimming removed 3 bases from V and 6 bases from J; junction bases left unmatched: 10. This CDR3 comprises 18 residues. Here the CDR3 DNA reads TGTGCCAGCAGCTTCCGTGCTACGGGACTAGCGGGAGTCAATGAGCAGTTCTTC. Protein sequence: CASSFRATGLAGVNEQFF.

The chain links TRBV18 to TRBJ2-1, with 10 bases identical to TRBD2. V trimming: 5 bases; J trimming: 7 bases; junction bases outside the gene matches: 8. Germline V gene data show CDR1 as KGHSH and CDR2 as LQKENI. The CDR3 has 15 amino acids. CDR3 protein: CASSTAGGSENEQFF. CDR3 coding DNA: TGTGCCAGCTCAACAGCGGGAGGGTCGGAAAATGAGCAGTTCTTC.

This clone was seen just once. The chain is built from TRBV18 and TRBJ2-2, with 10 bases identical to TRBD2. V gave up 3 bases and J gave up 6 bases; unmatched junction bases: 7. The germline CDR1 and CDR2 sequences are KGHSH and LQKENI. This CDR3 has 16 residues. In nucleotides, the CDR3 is TGTGCCAGCTCACCTTCGCTAGCGGGAGAAGCCGGGGAGCTGTTTTTT. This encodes CASSPSLAGEAGELFF.

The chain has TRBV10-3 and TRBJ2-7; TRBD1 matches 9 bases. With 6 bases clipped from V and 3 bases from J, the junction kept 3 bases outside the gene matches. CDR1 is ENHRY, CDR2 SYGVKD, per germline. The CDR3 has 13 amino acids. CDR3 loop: CAIRWGQGYEQYF. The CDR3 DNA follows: TGTGCCATCAGGTGGGGACAGGGCTACGAGCAGTACTTC.

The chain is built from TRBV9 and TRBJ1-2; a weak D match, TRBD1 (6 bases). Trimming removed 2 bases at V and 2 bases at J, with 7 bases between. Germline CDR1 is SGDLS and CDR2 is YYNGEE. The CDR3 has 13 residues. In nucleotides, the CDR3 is TGTGCCAGCAGCGTGCAGGGGAACTATGGCTACACCTTC. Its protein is CASSVQGNYGYTF.

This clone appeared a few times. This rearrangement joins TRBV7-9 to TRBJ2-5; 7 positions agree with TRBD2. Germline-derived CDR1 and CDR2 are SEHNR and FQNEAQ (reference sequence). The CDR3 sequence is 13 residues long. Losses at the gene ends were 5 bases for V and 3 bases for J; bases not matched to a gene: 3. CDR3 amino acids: CASSRGGKETQYF. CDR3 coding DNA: TGTGCCAGCAGCCGCGGGGGAAAAGAGACCCAGTACTTC.

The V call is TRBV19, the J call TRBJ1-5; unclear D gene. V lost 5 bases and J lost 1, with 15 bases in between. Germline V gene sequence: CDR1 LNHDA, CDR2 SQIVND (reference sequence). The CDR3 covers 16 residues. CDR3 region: CASSFTAEGSNQPQHF. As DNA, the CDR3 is TGTGCCAGTAGTTTTACCGCGGAAGGAAGCAATCAGCCCCAGCATTTT.

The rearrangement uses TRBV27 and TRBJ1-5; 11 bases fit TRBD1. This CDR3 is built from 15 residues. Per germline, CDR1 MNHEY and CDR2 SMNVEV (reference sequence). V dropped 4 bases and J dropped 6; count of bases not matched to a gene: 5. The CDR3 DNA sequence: TGTGCCAGCAGTTCTAGGGACAGGGGGACTCAGCCCCAGCATTTT. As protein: CASSSRDRGTQPQHF.

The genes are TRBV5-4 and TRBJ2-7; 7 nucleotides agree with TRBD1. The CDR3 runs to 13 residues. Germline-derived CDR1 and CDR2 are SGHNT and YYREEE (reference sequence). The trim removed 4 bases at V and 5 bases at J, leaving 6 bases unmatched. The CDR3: CASSGDRVHEQYF. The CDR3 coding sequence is TGTGCCAGCAGCGGAGACAGGGTCCACGAGCAGTACTTC.

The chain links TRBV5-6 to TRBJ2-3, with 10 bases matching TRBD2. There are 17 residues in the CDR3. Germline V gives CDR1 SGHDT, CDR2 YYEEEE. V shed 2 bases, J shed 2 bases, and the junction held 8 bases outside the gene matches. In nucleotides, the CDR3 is TGTGCCAGCAGCTTCCGGACTAGCGGAGGTTTCACAGATACGCAGTATTTT. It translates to CASSFRTSGGFTDTQYF.

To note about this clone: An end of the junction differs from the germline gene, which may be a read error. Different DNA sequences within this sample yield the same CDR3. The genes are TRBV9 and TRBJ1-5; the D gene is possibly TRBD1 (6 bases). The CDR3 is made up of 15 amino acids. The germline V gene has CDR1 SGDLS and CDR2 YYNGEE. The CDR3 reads CASSPGGGNNQPQHF. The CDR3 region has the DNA TGTGCTAGCAGCCCGGGGGGCGGCAACAATCAGCCCCAGCATTTT.

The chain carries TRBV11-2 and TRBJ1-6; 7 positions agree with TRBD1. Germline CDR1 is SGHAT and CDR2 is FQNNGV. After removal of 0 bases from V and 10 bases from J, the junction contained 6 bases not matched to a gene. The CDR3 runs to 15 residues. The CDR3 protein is CASSLESGGHSPLHF. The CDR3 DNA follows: TGTGCCAGCAGCTTAGAGTCAGGGGGGCACTCACCCCTCCACTTT.

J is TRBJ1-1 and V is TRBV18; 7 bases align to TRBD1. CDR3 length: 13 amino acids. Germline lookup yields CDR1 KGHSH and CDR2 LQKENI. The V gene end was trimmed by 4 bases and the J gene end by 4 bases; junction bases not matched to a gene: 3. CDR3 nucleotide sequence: TGTGCCAGCTCACGGGACAGTCTCACTGAAGCTTTCTTT. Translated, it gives CASSRDSLTEAFF.